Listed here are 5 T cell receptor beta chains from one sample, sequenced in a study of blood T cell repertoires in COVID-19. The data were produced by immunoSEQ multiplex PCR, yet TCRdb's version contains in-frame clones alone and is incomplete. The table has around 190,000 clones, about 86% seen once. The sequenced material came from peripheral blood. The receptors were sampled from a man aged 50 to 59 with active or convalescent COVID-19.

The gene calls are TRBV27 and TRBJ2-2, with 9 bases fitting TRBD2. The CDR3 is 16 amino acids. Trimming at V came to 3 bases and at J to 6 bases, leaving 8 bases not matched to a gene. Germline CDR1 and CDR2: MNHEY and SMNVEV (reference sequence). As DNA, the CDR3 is TGTGCCAGCAGTTTTGCGGGAGGGCCTAAGTCCGGGGAGCTGTTTTTT. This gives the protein CASSFAGGPKSGELFF.

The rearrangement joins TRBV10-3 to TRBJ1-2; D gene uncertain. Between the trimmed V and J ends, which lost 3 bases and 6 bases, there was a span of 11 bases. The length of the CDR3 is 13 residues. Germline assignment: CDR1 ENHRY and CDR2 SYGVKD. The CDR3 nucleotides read TGTGCCATCAGTGAAGACATTAGCGATGGCTACACCTTC. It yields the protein CAISEDISDGYTF.

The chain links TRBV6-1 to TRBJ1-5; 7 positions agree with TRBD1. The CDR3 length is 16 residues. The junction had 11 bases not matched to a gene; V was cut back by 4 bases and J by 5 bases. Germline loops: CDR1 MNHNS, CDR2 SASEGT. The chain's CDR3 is CASSGRQGAFYQPQHF. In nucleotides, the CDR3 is TGTGCCAGCAGTGGGAGACAGGGAGCCTTTTATCAGCCCCAGCATTTT.

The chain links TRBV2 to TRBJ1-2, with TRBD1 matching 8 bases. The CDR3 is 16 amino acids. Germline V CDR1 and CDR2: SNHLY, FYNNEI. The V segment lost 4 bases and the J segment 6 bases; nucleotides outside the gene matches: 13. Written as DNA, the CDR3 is TGTGCCAGCAGTGGAGGACAGGGTTCCTATGCCGATGGCTACACCTTC. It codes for CASSGGQGSYADGYTF.

The CDR3 DNA sequence: TGTGCCAGTAGTGGAGCGCATCTTACTAGCGGGGGGCCCTCTGGGGCCAACGTCCTGACTTTC. Translating it yields CASSGAHLTSGGPSGANVLTF. V usage is TRBV19 and J usage is TRBJ2-6; 12 bases are shared with TRBD2. The CDR3 has 21 residues. Germline V gives CDR1 LNHDA, CDR2 SQIVND (reference sequence). Germline trimming cut 5 bases from V and 0 bases from J; bases unmatched to any gene: 14. The whole variable domain, remainder taken from reference TRBV19 and TRBJ2-6, is DGGITQSPKYLFRKEGQNVTLSCEQNLNHDAMYWYRQDPGQGLRLIYYSQIVNDFQKGDIAEGYSVSREKKESFPLTVTSAQKNPTAFYLCASSGAHLTSGGPSGANVLTFGAGSRLTVL.